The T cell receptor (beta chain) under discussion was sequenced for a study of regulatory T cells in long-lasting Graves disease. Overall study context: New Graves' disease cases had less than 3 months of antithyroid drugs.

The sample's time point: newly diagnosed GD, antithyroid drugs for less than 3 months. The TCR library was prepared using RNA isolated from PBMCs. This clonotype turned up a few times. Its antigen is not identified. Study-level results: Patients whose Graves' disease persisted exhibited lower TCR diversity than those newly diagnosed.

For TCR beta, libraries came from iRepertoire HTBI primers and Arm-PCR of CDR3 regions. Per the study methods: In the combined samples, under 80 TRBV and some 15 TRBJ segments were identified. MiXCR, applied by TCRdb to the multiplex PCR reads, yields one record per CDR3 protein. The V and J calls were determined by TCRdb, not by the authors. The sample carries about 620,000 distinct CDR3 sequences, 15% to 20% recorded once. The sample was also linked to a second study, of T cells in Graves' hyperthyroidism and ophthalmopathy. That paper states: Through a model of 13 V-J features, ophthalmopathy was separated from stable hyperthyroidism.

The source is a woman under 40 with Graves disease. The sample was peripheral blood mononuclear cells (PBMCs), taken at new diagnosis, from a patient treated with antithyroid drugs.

The CDR3 region is CSGRDGGGGTQYF. Here the CDR3 DNA reads TGCAGCGGCCGGGACGGTGGGGGTGGGACCCAGTACTTC. The chain recombines TRBV29-1 with TRBJ2-5; D assignment may be TRBD1 or TRBD2 (5 bases each). Trimming removed 7 bases from V and 7 bases from J, with 19 bases in between. The CDR3 has 13 amino acids. CDR1 SQVTM and CDR2 ANQGSEA come from the germline V gene.